These 15 T cell receptor beta chains came from one sample sequenced in a study of control samples from healthy donors and cancer patients. The repertoire was sequenced with immunoSEQ multiplex PCR; TCRdb's copy has only in-frame clones and lacks some. The table includes 150,000 or so clones, 85% to 90% detected once. The sequencing sample was made of blood. The receptors come from a man aged 18 to 29 in good health.

This chain uses TRBV7-2 with TRBJ1-5; TRBD1 matches at 7 bases. Germline trimming cut 5 bases from V and 3 bases from J; bases unmatched to any gene: 13. Germline V gene lookup returns CDR1 SGHTA and CDR2 FQGNSA. The CDR3 runs to 17 residues. CDR3 residues: CASSPYGTAGNNQPQHF. The CDR3 region has the DNA TGTGCCAGCAGCCCATACGGGACAGCAGGAAACAATCAGCCCCAGCATTTT.

Only one count was recorded for this clone. The chain combines TRBV2 with TRBJ2-1, with D tentatively TRBD2 (6 bases). Germline-derived CDR1 and CDR2 are SNHLY and FYNNEI. V was trimmed by 4 bases and J by 6 bases, leaving 16 bases between them. This CDR3 spans 15 amino acids. The CDR3 DNA reads TGTGCCAGCAGTGCACAGCAGGGAGGTCGCAATGAGCAGTTCTTC. Translated: CASSAQQGGRNEQFF.

The chain uses TRBV7-2 and TRBJ1-6; TRBD1 aligns across 7 bases. Looked up from germline, CDR1 is SGHTA and CDR2 is FQGNSA. With V trimmed by 3 bases and J by 4 bases, 3 bases remained unmatched. This CDR3 comprises 15 residues. The CDR3 here is CASSFRQGYNSPLHF. The CDR3 DNA follows: TGTGCCAGCAGCTTCCGACAGGGTTATAATTCACCCCTCCACTTT.

The rearrangement links TRBV10-3 to TRBJ2-7; TRBD2 is a possible D gene (6 bases). Trimming pared 4 bases from V and 0 bases from J, leaving 13 bases between. This CDR3 region has 15 residues. Germline V gene lookup returns CDR1 ENHRY and CDR2 SYGVKD. The CDR3 protein is CAISANRGSSYEQYF. CDR3 nucleotides: TGTGCCATCAGTGCAAATCGGGGGAGCTCCTACGAGCAGTACTTC.

This clone occurred many times. This sequence joins TRBV5-1 and TRBJ1-2; 8 nucleotides match TRBD1. The CDR3 spans 15 residues. Germline V CDR1 and CDR2: SGHRS, YFSETQ. The trim removed 4 bases at V and 10 bases at J, leaving 15 bases unmatched. In nucleotides, the CDR3 is TGCGCCAGCAGCCCCCCCGGGACAGGTAGGGGGGACTACACCTTC. It codes for CASSPPGTGRGDYTF. Filled out from reference TRBV5-1 and TRBJ1-2, the complete variable domain reads KAGVTQTPRYLIKTRGQQVTLSCSPISGHRSVSWYQQTPGQGLQFLFEYFSETQRNKGNFPGRFSGRQFSNSRSEMNVSTLELGDSALYLCASSPPGTGRGDYTFGSGTRLTVV.

The V gene is TRBV2, the J gene TRBJ1-6; the match to TRBD1 covers 8 bases. Germline CDR1 is SNHLY and CDR2 is FYNNEI. This CDR3 has 15 amino acids. J was trimmed by 6 bases and V by 7 bases; bases with no gene match: 8. The DNA of the CDR3 is TGTGCCAGCACCCCTTGGGACAGGATTAATTCACCCCTCCACTTT. Amino acids: CASTPWDRINSPLHF.

The CDR3 DNA follows: TGTGCCAGCAGCTCCCGGCGTACTGCGAACACTGAAGCTTTCTTT. Its protein is CASSSRRTANTEAFF. V is TRBV7-8 and J is TRBJ1-1; D not resolved. Germline-derived CDR1 and CDR2 are SGHVS and FQNEAQ. Trimming took off 4 bases at V and 1 base at J, with 13 bases between the two ends. This CDR3 is built from 15 residues.

The chain carries TRBV7-2 and TRBJ1-1, with a weak D call TRBD1 (5 bases). The germline V gene has CDR1 SGHTA and CDR2 FQGNSA. The CDR3 is 14 amino acids. Trimming took 1 base from V and 3 from J, leaving 9 bases between them. The CDR3 nucleotides are TGTGCCAGCAGCTTAGGACAGATTTACACTGAAGCTTTCTTT. Translating gives CASSLGQIYTEAFF.

This clone was detected once. The CDR3 DNA reads TGTGCCAGCAGCTTACGGGATACGCAGTATTTT. Its protein product is CASSLRDTQYF. The chain employs TRBV7-8 and TRBJ2-3; D is ambiguous. The CDR3 covers 11 residues. In germline, CDR1 is SGHVS, CDR2 FQNEAQ. The V end was cut by 2 bases, the J end by 6 bases, with 3 bases between.

The chain carries TRBV28 and TRBJ1-2, with 7 bases matching TRBD1. From germline, CDR1 is MDHEN and CDR2 SYDVKM. This CDR3 contains 13 residues. V shed 5 bases and J 5 bases; nucleotides not matched to a gene: 5. The CDR3 is CASSTGEGYGYTF. CDR3 in DNA: TGTGCCAGCAGTACAGGGGAGGGGTATGGCTACACCTTC.

This clone was counted a single time. The rearrangement joins TRBV7-3 to TRBJ2-3; D uncertain. Germline lookup yields CDR1 SGHTA and CDR2 FQGTGA. Trimming stripped 6 bases from V and 5 bases from J, with 18 bases between. The CDR3 has 15 residues. CDR3 in DNA: TGTGCCAGCAGACCTGGTGACGGGCTAGGAGATACGCAGTATTTT. This sequence encodes CASRPGDGLGDTQYF.

The chain uses TRBV4-1 and TRBJ2-3, with 8 bases that match TRBD2. The CDR3 is 16 amino acids. V gave up 1 base and J gave up 4 bases; unmatched junction bases: 7. Germline assignment: CDR1 MGHRA and CDR2 YSYEKL. The CDR3 protein is CASSQVFGLAADTQYF. The CDR3 DNA sequence: TGCGCCAGCAGCCAAGTCTTCGGACTAGCCGCAGATACGCAGTATTTT.

The genes are TRBV19 and TRBJ1-6; no clear D gene. CDR3 size: 15 residues. Germline V gives CDR1 LNHDA, CDR2 SQIVND (reference sequence). V was clipped by 3 bases and J by 5 bases, with 11 bases between them. CDR3 residues: CASSIVARDNSPLHF. CDR3 bases: TGTGCCAGTAGTATTGTGGCACGGGATAATTCACCCCTCCACTTT.

This rearrangement joins TRBV30 to TRBJ1-2; D remains unclear. This CDR3 region has 13 residues. In germline, CDR1 is GTSNPN, CDR2 SVGIG (reference sequence). V dropped 2 bases and J dropped 4 bases, with 11 bases sitting between them. The DNA for the CDR3 is TGTGCCTGGAGTCTTCGAGCGGCCTATGGCTACACCTTC. Translation: CAWSLRAAYGYTF.

The chain employs TRBV28 and TRBJ2-1, with 9 bases that match TRBD1. The trim removed 5 bases at V and 9 bases at J, leaving 8 bases unmatched. The germline CDR1 and CDR2 sequences are MDHEN and SYDVKM. This CDR3 spans 14 amino acids. CDR3 amino acids: CASSLWDRASEQFF. CDR3 sequence (DNA): TGTGCCAGCAGTCTTTGGGACAGGGCATCTGAGCAGTTCTTC.